The subject of this entry is one T cell receptor (beta chain). This sample is drawn from a study of blood T cell repertoires in COVID-19. Assay: immunoSEQ multiplex PCR; the TCRdb copy retains only in-frame clones and omits some. The sample has 120,000 to 150,000 clones; around 86% are singletons. There are 13 residues in the CDR3. V was clipped by 4 bases and J by 4 bases, with 8 bases between them. Germline V gives CDR1 SNHLY, CDR2 FYNNEI. Source material: peripheral blood. This sequence was found in an elderly man with acute or convalescent COVID-19. V usage is TRBV2 and J usage is TRBJ1-5; a weak D match, TRBD1 (5 bases). The CDR3 region is CASSAGPNQPQHF. CDR3 nucleotide sequence: TGTGCCAGCAGTGCAGGGCCGAATCAGCCCCAGCATTTT.